The next 13 T cell receptor beta chains were all read from a single sample in a study of blood T cell repertoires in COVID-19. Measured with immunoSEQ multiplex PCR; TCRdb has only the in-frame clones, and not every one. The sample has approximately 90,000 clones, around 88% seen once. Sequencing used peripheral blood. Receptors were obtained from a man aged 55 to 70 with acute or convalescent COVID-19.

This clone was seen more than once but under ten times. The gene calls are TRBV5-6 and TRBJ2-2; the match to TRBD2 covers 7 bases. The CDR3 extends over 16 amino acids. J lost 5 bases, V lost 2 bases, and 9 bases had no gene match. Germline V gene lookup returns CDR1 SGHDT and CDR2 YYEEEE. CDR3 protein: CASSFVDWRGTGELFF. The CDR3 DNA sequence: TGTGCCAGCAGCTTTGTCGACTGGCGGGGGACCGGGGAGCTGTTTTTT.

V gene TRBV27 combines with J gene TRBJ1-2; 7 bases map to TRBD1. V dropped 5 bases and J dropped 4; count of bases not matched to a gene: 4. Per germline, CDR1 MNHEY and CDR2 SMNVEV (reference sequence). CDR3 length: 13 residues. The CDR3 loop is CASSPSGGYGYTF. The DNA of the CDR3 is TGTGCCAGCAGTCCCTCAGGGGGCTATGGCTACACCTTC.

The CDR3 nucleotides read TGCGCCATAGTAAAGAACAGGTCAAGGAATCAGCCCCAGCATTTT. Amino acid sequence: CAIVKNRSRNQPQHF. The J gene is TRBJ1-5, the V gene TRBV23-1; maybe TRBD1 (5 bases). TRBV23-1 is filed as an ORF, its function uncertain. The CDR3 length is 15 residues. The germline V and J ends were trimmed by 10 bases and 4 bases, with 20 bases remaining between them.

This clone has only a few counts. CDR3 in DNA: TGCAGCGTCAGACAGGGGGCGCGTATGGAGACCCAGTACTTC. Residues: CSVRQGARMETQYF. V and J are TRBV29-1 and TRBJ2-5; 10 nucleotides line up with TRBD1. This CDR3 has 14 amino acids. CDR1 SQVTM and CDR2 ANQGSEA come from the germline V gene. With 6 bases clipped from V and 5 bases from J, the junction kept 9 bases outside the gene matches.

This chain uses TRBV29-1 with TRBJ2-7; TRBD2 matches at 9 bases. The CDR3 has 14 residues. V was pared by 2 bases and J by 2 bases, with 4 bases of the junction left unmatched. CDR1 SQVTM and CDR2 ANQGSEA come from the germline V gene. CDR3 sequence reads: CSVESLAGAYEQYF. The CDR3 nucleotides are TGCAGCGTTGAAAGTTTAGCGGGGGCCTACGAGCAGTACTTC.

The rearrangement uses TRBV14 and TRBJ2-2; no reliable D call. The V gene's germline CDR1 is SGHDN and CDR2 FVKESK. The V end lost 4 bases, the J end lost 4 bases, and 10 bases lay between the germline ends. CDR3 length: 14 residues. Written as DNA, the CDR3 is TGTGCCAGCAGCCCTTCAGGTCCCACCGGGGAGCTGTTTTTT. Translation: CASSPSGPTGELFF.

The chain combines TRBV11-1 with TRBJ1-1; D not resolved. Germline values: CDR1 SGHAT, CDR2 FQDESV (reference sequence). This CDR3 comprises 14 residues. Trimming removed 0 bases at V and 3 bases at J, with 8 bases between. CDR3 nucleotide sequence: TGTGCCAGCAGCTTAGCCCCGCGGGACACTGAAGCTTTCTTT. It codes for CASSLAPRDTEAFF.

The rearrangement joins TRBV30 to TRBJ1-5, with D unclear. The CDR3 has 13 residues. The germline gives CDR1 GTSNPN, CDR2 SVGIG (reference sequence). V lost 4 bases and J 7 bases, leaving 14 bases between the germline ends. The CDR3 reads CAWTTGNSQPQHF. In nucleotides, the CDR3 is TGTGCCTGGACCACTGGTAACTCCCAGCCCCAGCATTTT.

This chain links TRBV6-4 with TRBJ2-7, with 8 bases matching TRBD2. V lost 6 bases, J lost 5 bases, and 6 bases stayed unmatched. Germline V lookup: CDR1 MRHNA, CDR2 SNTAGT. The CDR3 covers 13 residues. CDR3 residues: CASSPGGGNEQYF. DNA of the CDR3: TGTGCCAGCAGCCCGGGAGGGGGTAACGAGCAGTACTTC.

The chain recombines TRBV5-1 with TRBJ2-3; D remains unclear. This CDR3 has 15 residues. Germline-derived CDR1 and CDR2 are SGHRS and YFSETQ. V lost 0 bases to trimming and J lost 4 bases, with 12 bases between them. As DNA, the CDR3 is TGCGCCAGCAGCTTGGAGTCACCACGCGCAGATACGCAGTATTTT. Protein product: CASSLESPRADTQYF. Complete variable domain (other parts from reference TRBV5-1 and TRBJ2-3): KAGVTQTPRYLIKTRGQQVTLSCSPISGHRSVSWYQQTPGQGLQFLFEYFSETQRNKGNFPGRFSGRQFSNSRSEMNVSTLELGDSALYLCASSLESPRADTQYFGPGTRLTVL.

As regards this clone: The CDR3 does not end in the conserved phenylalanine or tryptophan, so this is likely a read error. The rearrangement links TRBV30 to TRBJ1-5, with 7 nucleotides matching TRBD1. The trim removed 0 bases at V and 3 bases at J, leaving 8 bases unmatched. The germline CDR1 and CDR2 sequences are GTSNPN and SVGIG (reference sequence). The CDR3 is made up of 16 amino acids. In DNA, the CDR3 is TGTGCCTGGAGTGTACGTGGGACAGTTCTCAATCAGCCCCAGCATCTT. This codes for CAWSVRGTVLNQPQHL.

The V call is TRBV5-6, the J call TRBJ1-1, with 10 positions matching TRBD1. The germline V gene encodes CDR1 SGHDT and CDR2 YYEEEE. The CDR3 loop spans 14 amino acids. V dropped 5 bases and J dropped 4; count of bases not matched to a gene: 5. The CDR3 reads CASRETGGITEAFF. CDR3 bases: TGTGCCAGCAGAGAGACAGGGGGCATCACTGAAGCTTTCTTT.

The CDR3 reads CASSHALAGEEKLFF. CDR3 DNA: TGTGCCAGCAGCCACGCGCTGGCAGGGGAAGAAAAACTGTTTTTT. The chain links TRBV7-9 to TRBJ1-4, with D tentatively TRBD1 (6 bases). The ends were cut back, 5 bases at V and 8 bases at J, with 18 bases in the middle. Germline V CDR1 and CDR2: SEHNR, FQNEAQ (reference sequence). The CDR3 runs to 15 residues.